This entry is about one T cell receptor beta chain. Its antigen is undetermined. The CDR3 has 16 residues. Germline lookup yields CDR1 SGHRS and CDR2 YFSETQ. Trimming at V came to 0 bases and at J to 2 bases, leaving 2 bases not matched to a gene. The data were taken from a study of Ad26.COV2.S vaccination and SARS-CoV-2 variants. Overall study findings and caveats: In vaccinated individuals, spike-specific CD8+ and CD4+ T cell responses reportedly displayed substantial breadth.

Some clones are missing from TCRdb's copy, which holds only in-frame ones; the method was immunoSEQ multiplex PCR. The profile shows about 350,000 clones, approximately 90% of them singletons. Treatment indicated: 19 received Ad26.COV2.S at low or high dose, single or two shots; 5 received placebo; per-sample allocation not given. Sample collection was performed on day 63 after the first vaccine or placebo injection. SARS-CoV-2 spike from the Wuhan strain was encoded by the vaccine, an Ad26 vector. Material: peripheral blood, obtained in a trial of Ad26.COV2.S vaccine versus placebo. The clonotype was recovered from a person aged 18-65 years who received the Ad26.COV2.S COVID-19 vaccine or a placebo. This chain joins TRBV5-1 and TRBJ2-3; 11 positions agree with TRBD2. CDR3 DNA: TGCGCCAGCAGCTTGGAGGGACTAGCGGCCACAGATACGCAGTATTTT. It yields the protein CASSLEGLAATDTQYF.